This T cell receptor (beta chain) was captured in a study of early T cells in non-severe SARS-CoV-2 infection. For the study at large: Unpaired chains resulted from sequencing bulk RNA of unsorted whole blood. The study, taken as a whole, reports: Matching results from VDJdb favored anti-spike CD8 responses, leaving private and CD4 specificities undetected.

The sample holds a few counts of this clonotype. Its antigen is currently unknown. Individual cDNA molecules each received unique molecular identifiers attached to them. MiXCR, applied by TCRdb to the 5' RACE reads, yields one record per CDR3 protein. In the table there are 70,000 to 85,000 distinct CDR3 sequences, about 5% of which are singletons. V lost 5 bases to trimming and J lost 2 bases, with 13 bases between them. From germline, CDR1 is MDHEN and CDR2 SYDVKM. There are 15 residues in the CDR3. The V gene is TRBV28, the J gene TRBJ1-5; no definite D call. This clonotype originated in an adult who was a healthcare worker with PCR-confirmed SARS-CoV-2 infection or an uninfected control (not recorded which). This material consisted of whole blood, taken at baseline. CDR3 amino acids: CASSVVRTGNQPQHF. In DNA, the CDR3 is TGTGCCAGCAGTGTAGTTCGGACCGGCAATCAGCCCCAGCATTTT.